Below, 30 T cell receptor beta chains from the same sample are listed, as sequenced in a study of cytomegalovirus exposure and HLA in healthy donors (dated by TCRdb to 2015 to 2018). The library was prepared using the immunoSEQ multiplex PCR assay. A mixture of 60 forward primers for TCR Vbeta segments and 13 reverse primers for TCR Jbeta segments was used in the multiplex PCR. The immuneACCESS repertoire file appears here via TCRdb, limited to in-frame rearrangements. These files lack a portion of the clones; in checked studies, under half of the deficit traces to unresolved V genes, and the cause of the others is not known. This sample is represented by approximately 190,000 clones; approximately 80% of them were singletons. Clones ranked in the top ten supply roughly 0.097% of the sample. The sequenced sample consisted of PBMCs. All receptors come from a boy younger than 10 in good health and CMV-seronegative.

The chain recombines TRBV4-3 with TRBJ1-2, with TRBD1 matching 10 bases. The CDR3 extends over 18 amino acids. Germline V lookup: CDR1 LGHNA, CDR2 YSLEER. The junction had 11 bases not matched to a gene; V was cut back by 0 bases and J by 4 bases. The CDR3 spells CASSQDLADRGHSYGYTF. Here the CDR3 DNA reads TGCGCCAGCAGCCAAGATCTTGCCGACAGGGGGCATAGCTATGGCTACACCTTC.

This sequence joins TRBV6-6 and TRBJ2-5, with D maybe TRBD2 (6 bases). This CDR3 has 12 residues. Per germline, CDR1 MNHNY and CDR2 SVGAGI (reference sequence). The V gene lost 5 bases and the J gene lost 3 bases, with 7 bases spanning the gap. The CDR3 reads CASSRLEETQYF. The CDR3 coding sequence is TGTGCCAGCAGTCGACTAGAAGAGACCCAGTACTTC.

The CDR3 region is CASSHPGQSNSPLHF. The CDR3 bases are TGTGCCAGCAGCCATCCGGGACAAAGTAATTCACCCCTCCACTTT. The chain couples TRBV5-7 to TRBJ1-6; the D gene is possibly TRBD1 (6 bases). TRBV5-7 is an ORF for which the function is uncertain. Trimming left V 4 bases short and J 6 bases short, with 14 bases between. The CDR3 contains 15 residues.

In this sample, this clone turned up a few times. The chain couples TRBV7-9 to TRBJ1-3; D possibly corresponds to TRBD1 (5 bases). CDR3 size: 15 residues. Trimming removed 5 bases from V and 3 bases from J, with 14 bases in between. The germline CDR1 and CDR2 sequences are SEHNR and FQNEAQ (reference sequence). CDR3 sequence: CASSPPQGFGNTIYF. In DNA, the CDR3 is TGTGCCAGCAGCCCGCCCCAGGGTTTTGGAAACACCATATATTTT.

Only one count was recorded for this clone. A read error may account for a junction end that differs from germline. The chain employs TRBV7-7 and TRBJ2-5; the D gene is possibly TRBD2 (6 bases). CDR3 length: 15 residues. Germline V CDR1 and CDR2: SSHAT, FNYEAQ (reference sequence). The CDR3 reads CASSLAAGVQETQYF. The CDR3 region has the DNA TGTGCTAGCAGCTTAGCGGCCGGGGTACAAGAGACCCAGTACTTC. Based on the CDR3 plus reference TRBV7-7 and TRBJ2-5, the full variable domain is GAGVSQSPRYKVTKRGQDVTLRCDPISSHATLYWYQQALGQGPEFLTYFNYEAQPDKSGLPSDRFSAERPEGSISTLTIQRTEQRDSAMYRCASSLAAGVQETQYFGPGTRLLVL.

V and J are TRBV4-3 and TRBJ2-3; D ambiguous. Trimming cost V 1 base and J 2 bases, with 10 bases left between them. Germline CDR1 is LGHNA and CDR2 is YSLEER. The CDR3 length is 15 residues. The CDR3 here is CASSQVAASTDTQYF. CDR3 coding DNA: TGCGCCAGCAGCCAAGTGGCGGCCTCCACAGATACGCAGTATTTT.

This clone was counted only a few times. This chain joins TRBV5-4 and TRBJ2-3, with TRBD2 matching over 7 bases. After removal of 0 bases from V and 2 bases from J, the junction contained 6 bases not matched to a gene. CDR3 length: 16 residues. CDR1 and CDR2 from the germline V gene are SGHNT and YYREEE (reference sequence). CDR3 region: CASSLGAGVNTDTQYF. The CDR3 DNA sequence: TGTGCCAGCAGCTTGGGCGCGGGGGTAAACACAGATACGCAGTATTTT.

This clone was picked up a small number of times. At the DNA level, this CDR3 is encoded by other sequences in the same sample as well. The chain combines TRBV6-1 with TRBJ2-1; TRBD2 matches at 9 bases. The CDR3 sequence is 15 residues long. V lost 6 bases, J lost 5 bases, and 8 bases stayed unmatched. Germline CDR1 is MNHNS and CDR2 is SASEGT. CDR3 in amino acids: CASSVRLAVNNEQFF. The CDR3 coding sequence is TGTGCCAGCAGCGTGAGACTAGCGGTAAACAATGAGCAGTTCTTC.

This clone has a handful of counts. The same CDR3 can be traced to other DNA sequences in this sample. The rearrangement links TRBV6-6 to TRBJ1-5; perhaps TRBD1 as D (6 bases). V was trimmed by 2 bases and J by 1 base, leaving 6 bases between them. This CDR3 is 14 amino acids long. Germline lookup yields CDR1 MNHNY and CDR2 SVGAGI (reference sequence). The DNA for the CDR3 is TGTGCCAGCAGTTACGGACAGAGCAATCAGCCCCAGCATTTT. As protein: CASSYGQSNQPQHF.

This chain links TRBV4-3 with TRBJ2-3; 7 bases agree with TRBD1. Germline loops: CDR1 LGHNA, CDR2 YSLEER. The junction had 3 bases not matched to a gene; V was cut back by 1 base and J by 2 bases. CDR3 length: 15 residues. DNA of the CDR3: TGCGCCAGCAGCCAAGGGACAGGAGTCACAGATACGCAGTATTTT. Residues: CASSQGTGVTDTQYF.

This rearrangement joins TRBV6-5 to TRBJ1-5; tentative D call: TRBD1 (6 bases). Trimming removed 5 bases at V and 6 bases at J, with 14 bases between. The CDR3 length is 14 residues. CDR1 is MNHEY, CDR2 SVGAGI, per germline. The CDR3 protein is CASSKTGFGQPQHF. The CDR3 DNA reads TGTGCCAGCAGTAAAACAGGGTTTGGTCAGCCCCAGCATTTT.

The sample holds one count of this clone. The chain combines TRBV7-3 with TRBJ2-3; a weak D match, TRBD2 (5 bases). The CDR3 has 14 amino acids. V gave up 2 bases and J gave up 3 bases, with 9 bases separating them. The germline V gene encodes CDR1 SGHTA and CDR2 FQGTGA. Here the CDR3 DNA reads TGTGCCAGCAGCTTATACGGCGGGACAGATACGCAGTATTTT. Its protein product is CASSLYGGTDTQYF.

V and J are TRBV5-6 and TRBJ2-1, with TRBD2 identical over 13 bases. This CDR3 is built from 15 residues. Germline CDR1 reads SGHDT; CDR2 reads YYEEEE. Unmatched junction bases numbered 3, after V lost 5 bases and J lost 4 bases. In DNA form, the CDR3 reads TGTGCCAGCAGTTCGGGACTAGCGGGATACAATGAGCAGTTCTTC. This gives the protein CASSSGLAGYNEQFF.

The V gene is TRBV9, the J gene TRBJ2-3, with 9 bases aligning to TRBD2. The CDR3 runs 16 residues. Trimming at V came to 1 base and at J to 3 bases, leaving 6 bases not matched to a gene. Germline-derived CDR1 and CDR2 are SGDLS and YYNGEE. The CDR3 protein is CASSVSGGFSTDTQYF. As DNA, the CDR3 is TGTGCCAGCAGCGTAAGCGGGGGGTTTTCGACAGATACGCAGTATTTT.

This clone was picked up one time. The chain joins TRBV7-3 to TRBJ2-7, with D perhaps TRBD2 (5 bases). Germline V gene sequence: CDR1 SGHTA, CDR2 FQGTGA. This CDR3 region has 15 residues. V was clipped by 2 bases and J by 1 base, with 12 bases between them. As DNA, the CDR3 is TGTGCCAGCAGCTTACAAAACGGCGGGTCCTACGAGCAGTACTTC. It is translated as CASSLQNGGSYEQYF.

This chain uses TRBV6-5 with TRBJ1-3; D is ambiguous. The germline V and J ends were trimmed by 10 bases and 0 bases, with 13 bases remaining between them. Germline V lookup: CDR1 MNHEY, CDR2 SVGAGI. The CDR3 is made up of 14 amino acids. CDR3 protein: CATEKSGSGNTIYF. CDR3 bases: TGTGCCACCGAAAAGTCAGGCTCTGGAAACACCATATATTTT.

In DNA, the CDR3 is TGTGCCAGCAGCTCCCGGGGCGGGGTATATGGGCAGTACTTC. Translation: CASSSRGGVYGQYF. The V and J genes are TRBV7-2 and TRBJ2-7, with a possible D match to TRBD2 (6 bases). The germline V gene has CDR1 SGHTA and CDR2 FQGNSA. The V end was cut by 4 bases, the J end by 9 bases, with 19 bases between. This CDR3 has 14 amino acids.

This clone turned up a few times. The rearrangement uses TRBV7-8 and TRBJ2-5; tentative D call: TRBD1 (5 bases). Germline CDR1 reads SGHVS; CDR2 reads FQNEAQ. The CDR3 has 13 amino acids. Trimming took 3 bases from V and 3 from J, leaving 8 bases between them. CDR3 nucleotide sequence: TGTGCCAGCAGCTTTGGCAGGGAAGAGACCCAGTACTTC. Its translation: CASSFGREETQYF.

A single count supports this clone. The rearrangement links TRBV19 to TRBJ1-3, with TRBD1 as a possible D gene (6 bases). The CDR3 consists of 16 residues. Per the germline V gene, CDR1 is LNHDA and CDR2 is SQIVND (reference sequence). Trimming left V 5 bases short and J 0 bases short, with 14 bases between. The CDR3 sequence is CASSLLAGASGNTIYF. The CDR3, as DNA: TGTGCCAGTAGTCTCCTCGCGGGGGCCTCTGGAAACACCATATATTTT. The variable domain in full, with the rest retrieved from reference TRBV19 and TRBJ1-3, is DGGITQSPKYLFRKEGQNVTLSCEQNLNHDAMYWYRQDPGQGLRLIYYSQIVNDFQKGDIAEGYSVSREKKESFPLTVTSAQKNPTAFYLCASSLLAGASGNTIYFGEGSWLTVV.

CDR3 DNA: TGTGCCAGCAGCGTAAGCCCCGTCTCTGGAAACACCATATATTTT. Translation: CASSVSPVSGNTIYF. J is TRBJ1-3 and V is TRBV9; D remains ambiguous. This CDR3 is 15 amino acids long. Germline CDR1 and CDR2: SGDLS and YYNGEE. Trimming stripped 1 base from V and 0 bases from J, with 8 bases between.

CDR3 nucleotide sequence: TGTGCCTGGAGTGGGACGGGAGTTCAGCAGTACTTC. Its protein product is CAWSGTGVQQYF. This chain links TRBV30 with TRBJ2-7, with a tentative D call TRBD2 (6 bases). V lost 1 base and J lost 8, with 12 bases in between. Germline V CDR1 and CDR2: GTSNPN, SVGIG (reference sequence). The CDR3 is 12 residues long.

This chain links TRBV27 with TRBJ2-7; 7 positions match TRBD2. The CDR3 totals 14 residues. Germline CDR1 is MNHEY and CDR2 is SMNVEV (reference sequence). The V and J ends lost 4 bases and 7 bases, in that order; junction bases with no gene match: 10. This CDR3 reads CASSWQRGGMEQYF. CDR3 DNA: TGTGCCAGCAGTTGGCAGCGGGGAGGGATGGAGCAGTACTTC.

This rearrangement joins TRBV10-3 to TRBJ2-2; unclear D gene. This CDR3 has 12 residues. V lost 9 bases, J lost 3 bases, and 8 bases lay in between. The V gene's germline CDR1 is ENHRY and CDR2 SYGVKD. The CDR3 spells CAMSAYTGELFF. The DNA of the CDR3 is TGTGCCATGAGCGCCTACACCGGGGAGCTGTTTTTT.

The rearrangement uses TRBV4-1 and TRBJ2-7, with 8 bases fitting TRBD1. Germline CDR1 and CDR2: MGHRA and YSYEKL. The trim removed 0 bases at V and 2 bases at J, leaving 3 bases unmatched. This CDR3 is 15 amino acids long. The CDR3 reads CASSQDRDRPYEQYF. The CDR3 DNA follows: TGCGCCAGCAGCCAAGACCGGGACAGGCCCTACGAGCAGTACTTC.

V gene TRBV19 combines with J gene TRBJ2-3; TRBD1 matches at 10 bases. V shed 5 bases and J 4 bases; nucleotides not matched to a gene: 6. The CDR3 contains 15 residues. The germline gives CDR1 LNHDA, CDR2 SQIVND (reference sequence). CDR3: CASSDPTGGADTQYF. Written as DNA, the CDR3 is TGTGCCAGTAGTGATCCGACAGGGGGCGCAGATACGCAGTATTTT.

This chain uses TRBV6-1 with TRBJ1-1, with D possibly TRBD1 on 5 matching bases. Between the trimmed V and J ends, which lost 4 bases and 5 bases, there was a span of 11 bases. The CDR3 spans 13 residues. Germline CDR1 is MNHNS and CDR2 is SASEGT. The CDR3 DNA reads TGTGCCAGCAGTGCTAGGGGTTTGACTGAAGCTTTCTTT. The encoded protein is CASSARGLTEAFF.

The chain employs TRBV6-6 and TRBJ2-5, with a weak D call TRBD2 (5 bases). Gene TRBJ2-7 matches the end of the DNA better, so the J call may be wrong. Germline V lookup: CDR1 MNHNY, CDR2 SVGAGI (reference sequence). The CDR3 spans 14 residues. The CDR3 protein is CASSYSSGDYEQYF. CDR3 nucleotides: TGTGCCAGCAGTTACTCGTCCGGGGACTACGAGCAGTACTTC.

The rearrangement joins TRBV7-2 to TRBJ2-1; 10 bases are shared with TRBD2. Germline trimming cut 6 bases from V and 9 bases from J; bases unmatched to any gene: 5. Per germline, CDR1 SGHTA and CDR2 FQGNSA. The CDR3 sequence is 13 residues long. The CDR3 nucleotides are TGTGCCAGCAGAGCGGGGGGGCTACGTGAGCAGTTCTTC. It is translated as CASRAGGLREQFF.

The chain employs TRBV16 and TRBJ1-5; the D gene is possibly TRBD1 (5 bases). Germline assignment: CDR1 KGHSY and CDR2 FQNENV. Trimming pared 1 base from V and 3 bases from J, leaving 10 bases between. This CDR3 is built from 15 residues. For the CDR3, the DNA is TGTGCCAGCAGCCAATATGGGGGACTCAATCAGCCCCAGCATTTT. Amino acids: CASSQYGGLNQPQHF.

This chain's CDR3 is CASSISGTGNYEQYF. The CDR3 nucleotides are TGTGCCAGTAGTATATCCGGGACAGGTAACTACGAGCAGTACTTC. The rearrangement links TRBV19 to TRBJ2-5; 8 bases match TRBD1. The DNA end lines up better with TRBJ2-7; the J call may be wrong. This CDR3 spans 15 amino acids. The germline CDR1 and CDR2 sequences are LNHDA and SQIVND (reference sequence).